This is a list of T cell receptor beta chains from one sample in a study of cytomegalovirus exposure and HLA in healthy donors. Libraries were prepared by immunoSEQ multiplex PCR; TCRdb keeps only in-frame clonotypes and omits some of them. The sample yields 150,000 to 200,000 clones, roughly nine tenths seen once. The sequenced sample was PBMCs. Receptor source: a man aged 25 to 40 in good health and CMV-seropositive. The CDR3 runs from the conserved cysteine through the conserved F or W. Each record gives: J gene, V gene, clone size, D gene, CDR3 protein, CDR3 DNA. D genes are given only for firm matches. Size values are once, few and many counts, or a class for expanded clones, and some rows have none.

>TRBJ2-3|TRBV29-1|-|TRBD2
CSVGVSGGGDTQYF
TGCAGCGTTGGGGTTAGCGGGGGCGGAGATACGCAGTATTTT
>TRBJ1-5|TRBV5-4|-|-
CASSLSPDYQPQHF
TGTGCCAGCAGCTTGAGTCCAGATTATCAGCCCCAGCATTTT
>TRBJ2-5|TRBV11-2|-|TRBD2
CASSLDVLAGGLETQYF
TGTGCCAGCAGCTTGGACGTACTAGCGGGAGGCCTCGAGACCCAGTACTTC
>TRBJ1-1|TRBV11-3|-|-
CASSFMTENTEAFF
TGTGCCAGCAGCTTTATGACCGAGAACACTGAAGCTTTCTTT
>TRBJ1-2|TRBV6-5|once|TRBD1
CASLGRGQFYHGYTF
TGTGCCAGCTTGGGCAGGGGGCAATTCTATCATGGCTACACCTTC
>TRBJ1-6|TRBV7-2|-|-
CASSLEGRGSPLHF
TGTGCCAGCAGCTTAGAGGGGAGGGGATCACCCCTCCACTTT
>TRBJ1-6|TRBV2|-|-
CASSRVSYNSPLHF
TGTGCCAGCTCCCGGGTCTCCTATAATTCACCCCTCCACTTT
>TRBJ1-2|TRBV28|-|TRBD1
CASSPLTGRYGYTF
TGTGCCAGCAGTCCCCTGACAGGGCGCTATGGCTACACCTTC
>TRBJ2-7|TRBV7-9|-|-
CASSLDAGREQYF
TGTGCCAGCAGCTTAGACGCCGGACGGGAGCAGTACTTC
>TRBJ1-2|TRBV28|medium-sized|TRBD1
CASSLYPDRENGYTF
TGTGCCAGCAGTTTATATCCGGACAGGGAAAACGGCTACACCTTC
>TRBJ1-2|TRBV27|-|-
CASSLRGALYGYTF
TGTGCCAGCAGTTTAAGGGGGGCTCTCTATGGCTACACCTTC
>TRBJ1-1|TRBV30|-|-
CAWARGLVTEAFF
TGTGCCTGGGCACGAGGGTTGGTCACTGAAGCTTTCTTT
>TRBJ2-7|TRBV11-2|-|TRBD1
CASSLRDRGWSEQYF
TGTGCCAGCAGCTTGCGGGACAGGGGCTGGAGCGAGCAGTACTTC
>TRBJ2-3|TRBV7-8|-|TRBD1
CASSLLGQGGADTQYF
TGTGCCAGCAGCTTATTGGGACAGGGGGGAGCAGATACGCAGTATTTT
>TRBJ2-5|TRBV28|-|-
CASSPGGGETQYF
TGTGCCAGCAGTCCTGGGGGAGGAGAGACCCAGTACTTC
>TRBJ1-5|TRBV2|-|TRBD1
CASSVQGSNQPQHF
TGTGCCAGCAGCGTACAGGGGAGCAATCAGCCCCAGCATTTT
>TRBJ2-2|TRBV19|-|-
CASSIADTGELFF
TGTGCCAGTAGTATAGCAGACACCGGGGAGCTGTTTTTT
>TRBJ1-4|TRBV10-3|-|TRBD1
CAISGTGANEKLFF
TGTGCCATTTCCGGGACAGGGGCTAATGAAAAACTGTTTTTT
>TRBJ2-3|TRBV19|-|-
CASSIWGAGGTDTQYF
TGTGCCAGTAGTATATGGGGGGCTGGGGGCACAGATACGCAGTATTTT
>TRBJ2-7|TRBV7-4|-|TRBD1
CASSLGSGTGSYEQYF
TGTGCCAGCAGCTTAGGGTCGGGGACAGGGTCCTACGAGCAGTACTTC
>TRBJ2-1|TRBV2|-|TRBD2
CASFGTSYEQFF
TGTGCCAGCTTCGGGACTAGCTATGAGCAGTTCTTC
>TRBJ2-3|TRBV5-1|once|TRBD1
CASSLDKGARTDTQYF
TGCGCCAGCAGCTTGGATAAGGGGGCGCGGACAGATACGCAGTATTTT
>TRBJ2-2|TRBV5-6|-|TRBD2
CASSWGTSGIGTGELFF
TGTGCCAGCAGCTGGGGGACTAGCGGGATCGGCACCGGGGAGCTGTTTTTT
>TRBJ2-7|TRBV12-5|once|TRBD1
CASGLAIRGQFYEQYF
TGTGCTAGTGGTTTGGCGATTAGGGGACAGTTTTATGAGCAGTACTTC
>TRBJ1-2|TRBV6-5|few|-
CASSWGRRSGYTF
TGTGCCAGCAGTTGGGGAAGGAGATCTGGCTACACCTTC
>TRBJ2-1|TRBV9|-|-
CASSAGTGDEQFF
TGTGCCAGCAGCGCCGGAACAGGAGATGAGCAGTTCTTC
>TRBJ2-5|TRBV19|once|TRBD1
CASRHRGRETQYF
TGTGCCAGTAGGCACAGGGGGCGAGAGACCCAGTACTTC
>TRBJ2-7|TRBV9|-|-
CASSALTYGENEQYF
TGTGCCAGCAGCGCCCTTACGTACGGAGAAAACGAGCAGTACTTC
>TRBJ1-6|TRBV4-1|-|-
CASSQGYRESYNSPLHF
TGCGCCAGCAGCCAAGGGTACAGGGAATCCTATAATTCACCCCTCCACTTT